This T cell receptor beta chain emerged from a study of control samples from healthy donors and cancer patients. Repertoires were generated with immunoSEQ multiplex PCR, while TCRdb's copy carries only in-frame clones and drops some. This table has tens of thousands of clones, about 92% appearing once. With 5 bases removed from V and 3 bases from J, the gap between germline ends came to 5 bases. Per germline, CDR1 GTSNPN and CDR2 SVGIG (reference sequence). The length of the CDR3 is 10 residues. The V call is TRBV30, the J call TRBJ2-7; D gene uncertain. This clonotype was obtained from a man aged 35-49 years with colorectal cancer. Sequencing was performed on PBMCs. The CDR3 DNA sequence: TGTGCCTGGGGGAACTACGAGCAGTACTTC. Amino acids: CAWGNYEQYF.